The entry below describes one T cell receptor beta chain. Its cognate antigen is unknown. The source of the sample is a study of PD-1 blockade in classical Hodgkin lymphoma. Profiling relied on immunoSEQ multiplex PCR, and the TCRdb table lists in-frame clones only, not all of them. The sample lists 90,000 to 100,000 clones, around 81% occurring once. Study findings and constraints: Complete responders entered with baseline diversity on par with newly diagnosed patients, the results showed. Compared with baseline, CD4+ but not CD8+ TCR diversity had risen significantly by C4D1.

The germline V and J ends were trimmed by 2 bases and 0 bases, with 8 bases remaining between them. The CDR3 runs 14 residues. Germline lookup yields CDR1 SGDLS and CDR2 YYNGEE. With no exception, relapse followed autologous stem cell transplantation in all patients, and brentuximab vedotin exposure varied. This clonotype was obtained from a human donor with classical Hodgkin lymphoma. The material was peripheral blood mononuclear cells (PBMCs), obtained before the second cycle of nivolumab. The chain has TRBV9 and TRBJ1-2; D uncertain. CDR3 amino acids: CASSVRATNYGYTF. The CDR3 DNA is TGTGCCAGCAGCGTTCGGGCAACTAACTATGGCTACACCTTC.